This T cell receptor beta chain was identified during a study of shared clonotypes between healthy human individuals (dated by TCRdb to 2020 to 2021). At the level of the whole study: Three men and two women, aged 18 to 49 years, made up the cohort. Per donor, leukapheresis produced somewhere between about 0.94 and 9 billion PBMCs. To estimate repertoire size and how much clonotype sharing occurs between individuals, the study deeply sequenced the blood TCR repertoires of five healthy adults. Different laboratories and diverse techniques were used to prepare libraries and sequence TCR repertoires, to increase sequencing depth and limit assay-specific biases. For each donor, three plates each were used for CD4 naive and CD4 memory, two plates were used for CD8 naive, and one plate was used for CD8 memory. Results the study describes overall, beyond this receptor: About 5% of naive CD4, 3.5% of naive CD8, approximately 2% of memory CD4, and 0.35% to 0.4% of memory CD8 clonotypes were shared across a few donors. Compared with non-shared clonotypes, clonotypes shared by all four sorted-subset donors had higher generation probabilities. The small number of donors limited the genetic and exposure-history diversity represented. Naive subsets generally had larger estimated clonotype richness than memory subsets did. Incomplete sequencing was indicated by rarefaction of sorted-subset datasets, despite the large sequencing depth. Pairwise subsampling led to the expectation that sequencing depth would affect the degree of clonotype sharing among donors. Sampling was restricted to blood, and TCR repertoires in tissue are likely to differ from TCR repertoires in blood.

V ends up 6 bases short and J 4 bases short, with an unmatched junction base count of 7. In the germline V gene, CDR1 corresponds to MNHEY and CDR2 to SVGAGI. From its cysteine to its phenylalanine, the CDR3 spans 14 amino acids. Only the CDR3 portion is preserved as DNA: 42 bases, with reading frame beginning at the first base. Using the deep immunoSEQ assay, TCR CDR3 regions were amplified from genomic DNA by multiplex PCR. Genomic DNA extracted from each cell subset was distributed evenly over all wells of several immunoSEQ 96-well plates, and each plate served as one replicate. Each replicate PCR for sorted subsets received about 180 ng genomic DNA, equal to some 32,000 T cell genomes. The purified libraries were quantified using a Qubit 3.0 fluorometer, sized with a Bioanalyzer 2100, and then quantified again using the KAPA Library Quantification kit. Every immunoSEQ 96-well plate was sequenced on a separate single-read 150-cycle Illumina NextSeq 550 flow cell. The authors processed their data as follows. The immunoSEQ output contained only junctional sequences without quality scores, so filtering could not match that applied to full-length reads. Sequences were annotated with PyIR, a Python wrapper for IgBLAST v1.9, and V/J genes and CDR3 were assigned using IMGT germline references. Reads were removed for weak V/J assignments (E-value above 1e-6), missing CDR3, stop codons, out-of-frame junctions, or ambiguous translated residues. V3J clonotypes were defined as sequences sharing the same inferred V gene, J gene, and CDR3 amino acid sequence. Percentage overlap between repertoires was computed as shared unique clonotypes divided by the size of the smaller repertoire. Repertoire richness was assessed with RTK rarefaction, the Chao1 estimator, and Recon v2.1 estimates of unobserved clonotypes. For all TCRbeta clonotypes obtained by the gDNA method from a few donors, generation probabilities were computed with OLGA. What TCRdb holds here is the immuneACCESS table cut down to in-frame rearrangements. Part of the clones is not present; checked against another copy, under half of the missing clones reflect an unresolved V gene, and the others are unexplained. V and J calls and clone size are copied from that table; D and trimming were computed from the DNA. A total of 2 million to 2.5 million clones appear in this sample, approximately 94% of them only once. More than 0.1% of the sample is in the top ten clones.

Healthy HIV-negative adults with no recently reported acute infections or vaccinations were included as donors. Every donor was a Caucasian adult residing in Nashville, Tennessee, USA. Magnetic negative selection was used to enrich CD4+ T cells, after which naive cells were positively selected on CD45RA and the negative fraction became the memory subset. Blood was obtained by leukapheresis, after which PBMCs were separated by Ficoll-Histopaque density gradient centrifugation and cryopreserved in liquid nitrogen vapor phase. Purity and quantity of every magnetically sorted T cell population were checked by analytical flow cytometry. From each sorted fraction, genomic DNA was isolated and quantified by UV absorbance on a Nanodrop 2000c. A word on this clone: Its antigen is unknown. The sample holds no much larger clone one base away, and base qualities are not on file.

The chain is assembled from TRBV6-5 and TRBJ2-3; 7 central bases correspond to TRBD1. The sample was naive CD4+ T cells sorted from blood. The intended sense of this specimen's cell subset or site label: CD45RA+ positively selected. This TCR came from a man between 18 and 29 years old in good health. The CDR3 loop reads CASSSTGRSDTQYF. In nucleotide form, the sequence is TGTGCCAGCAGCTCGACAGGGCGTTCAGATACGCAGTATTTT.